This passage covers 15 T cell receptor beta chains from one sample sequenced in a study of blood T cell repertoires in COVID-19. Some clones are missing from TCRdb's copy, which holds only in-frame ones; the method was immunoSEQ multiplex PCR. This sample has around 200,000 clones, with around four fifths found just once. The specimen was peripheral blood. These receptors were collected from a man aged 45-65 years with active or convalescent COVID-19.

This chain connects TRBV10-3 to TRBJ1-5; 7 bases align to TRBD1. Unmatched junction bases numbered 7, after V lost 8 bases and J lost 0 bases. CDR1 is ENHRY and CDR2 is SYGVKD in the germline V gene. The CDR3 spans 15 residues. The CDR3 DNA reads as TGTGCCATCGGAAGGGGGCAAGGTAGCAATCAGCCCCAGCATTTT. As protein: CAIGRGQGSNQPQHF.

Here the CDR3 reads CARYPSRGQGEQPQHF. DNA of the CDR3: TGTGCCCGCTACCCATCCCGGGGACAGGGGGAACAGCCCCAGCATTTT. The chain has TRBV30 and TRBJ1-5, with 11 bases aligning to TRBD1. After removal of 8 bases from V and 7 bases from J, the junction contained 16 bases not matched to a gene. This CDR3 region has 16 residues. From germline, CDR1 is GTSNPN and CDR2 SVGIG (reference sequence).

This sequence joins TRBV5-5 and TRBJ2-7, with 7 bases lining up with TRBD1. This CDR3 is built from 15 residues. Germline V gives CDR1 SGHKS, CDR2 YYEKEE (reference sequence). V shed 0 bases and J 5 bases; nucleotides not matched to a gene: 8. This chain's CDR3 is CASSLVGGGINEQYF. The CDR3 DNA follows: TGTGCCAGCAGCTTGGTAGGGGGCGGTATCAACGAGCAGTACTTC.

The V call is TRBV7-9, the J call TRBJ1-3, with a weak D call TRBD1 (6 bases). CDR3 length: 17 residues. The germline V and J ends were trimmed by 4 bases and 2 bases, with 18 bases remaining between them. The germline V gene encodes CDR1 SEHNR and CDR2 FQNEAQ (reference sequence). The CDR3 reads CASSSRAIQGAGNTIYF. The CDR3 bases are TGTGCCAGCAGCTCCCGGGCTATACAGGGTGCTGGAAACACCATATATTTT. The full variable domain, completed using reference TRBV7-9 and TRBJ1-3, is DTGVSQNPRHKITKRGQNVTFRCDPISEHNRLYWYRQTLGQGPEFLTYFQNEAQLEKSRLLSDRFSAERPKGSFSTLEIQRTEQGDSAMYLCASSSRAIQGAGNTIYFGEGSWLTVV.

The rearrangement joins TRBV30 to TRBJ1-5; maybe TRBD1 (5 bases). The germline gives CDR1 GTSNPN, CDR2 SVGIG (reference sequence). Trimming removed 0 bases from V and 6 bases from J, with 12 bases in between. This CDR3 is built from 14 residues. For the CDR3, the DNA is TGTGCCTGGAGTGTAGTGGGGCTCGGTCAGCCCCAGCATTTT. As protein: CAWSVVGLGQPQHF. The full variable domain, with the rest looked up from reference TRBV30 and TRBJ1-5, is SQTIHQWPATLVQPVGSPLSLECTVEGTSNPNLYWYRQAAGRGLQLLFYSVGIGQISSEVPQNLSASRPQDRQFILSSKKLLLSDSGFYLCAWSVVGLGQPQHFGDGTRLSIL.

V gene TRBV2 combines with J gene TRBJ2-1, with TRBD2 matching 7 bases. CDR3 length equals 14 residues. V dropped 11 bases and J dropped 0; count of bases not matched to a gene: 7. Germline values: CDR1 SNHLY, CDR2 FYNNEI. This CDR3 is CAGSSSGSYNEQFF. The CDR3 bases are TGTGCCGGGTCCTCTAGCGGCTCCTACAATGAGCAGTTCTTC.

This clone is a singleton in its sample. The chain has TRBV6-5 and TRBJ1-4; D gene uncertain. The CDR3 has 13 amino acids. V shed 6 bases and J shed 5 bases, with 10 bases lying between them. Germline CDR1 reads MNHEY; CDR2 reads SVGAGI. Here the CDR3 reads CASSPRRNEKLFF. CDR3 in DNA: TGTGCCAGCAGCCCCCGCCGGAATGAAAAACTGTTTTTT.

The V call is TRBV5-4, the J call TRBJ2-2; 7 nucleotides line up with TRBD2. CDR3 length: 16 amino acids. Per germline, CDR1 SGHNT and CDR2 YYREEE (reference sequence). The V and J ends lost 7 bases and 8 bases, in that order; junction bases with no gene match: 17. CDR3 in amino acids: CASRAGGTSPPGELFF. CDR3 DNA: TGTGCCAGCCGCGCCGGGGGGACCTCGCCCCCAGGGGAGCTGTTTTTT.

This clone was picked up a small number of times. The V and J genes are TRBV4-1 and TRBJ2-3, with 13 bases lining up with TRBD2. V lost 4 bases to trimming and J lost 2 bases; unmatched junction nucleotides: 15. The V gene's germline CDR1 is MGHRA and CDR2 YSYEKL. There are 20 residues in the CDR3. CDR3 bases: TGCGCCAGCAGCCGCTCGAACCCCCGGACTAGCGGGAGTCTCACAGATACGCAGTATTTT. This gives the protein CASSRSNPRTSGSLTDTQYF.

This clone was seen once. The DNA of the CDR3 is TGTGCCAGTAGCCCTCAAGCGGTTGGGGTAAGAGCCGGGGAGCTGTTTTTT. Its protein is CASSPQAVGVRAGELFF. V and J are TRBV19 and TRBJ2-2; possible D gene TRBD2, 5 bases. Germline loops: CDR1 LNHDA, CDR2 SQIVND (reference sequence). The CDR3 is made up of 17 amino acids. Trimming removed 6 bases from V and 6 bases from J, with 23 bases in between.

This clone was found a few times. The chain joins TRBV3-1 (or the pseudogene TRBV3-2) to TRBJ1-1, with D possibly matching TRBD1 (6 bases). The CDR3 extends over 13 amino acids. Per the germline V gene, CDR1 is LGHDT and CDR2 is YNNKEL (reference sequence). V lost 0 bases to trimming and J lost 8 bases, with 10 bases between them. The CDR3, as DNA: TGTGCCAGCAGCCAAGAGCAGGGGCACGAAGCTTTCTTT. It yields the protein CASSQEQGHEAFF.

This clone has just a few counts. The V gene is TRBV9, the J gene TRBJ2-2; D may be TRBD1 (5 bases). The V end was cut by 2 bases, the J end by 6 bases, with 14 bases between. This CDR3 has 15 residues. Germline V gene sequence: CDR1 SGDLS, CDR2 YYNGEE. In DNA form, the CDR3 reads TGTGCCAGCAGCGTGAACAGGTTAGGTGCCGGGGAGCTGTTTTTT. Its translation: CASSVNRLGAGELFF.

The table lists this clone with a count of one. The chain combines TRBV28 with TRBJ2-7; the match to TRBD1 covers 9 bases. The germline gives CDR1 MDHEN, CDR2 SYDVKM. The CDR3 has 15 amino acids. V dropped 5 bases and J dropped 4; count of bases not matched to a gene: 9. This CDR3 reads CASSGDRGILYEQYF. The DNA for the CDR3 is TGTGCCAGCAGTGGCGACAGGGGGATCCTTTACGAGCAGTACTTC. Full variable domain (outside the CDR3, taken from reference TRBV28 and TRBJ2-7): DVKVTQSSRYLVKRTGEKVFLECVQDMDHENMFWYRQDPGLGLRLIYFSYDVKMKEKGDIPEGYSVSREKKERFSLILESASTNQTSMYLCASSGDRGILYEQYFGPGTRLTVT.

This chain's CDR3 is CASSPGQGPYEQYF. The CDR3 DNA follows: TGCGCCAGCAGCCCCGGACAGGGGCCCTACGAGCAGTACTTC. The chain is built from TRBV5-1 and TRBJ2-7; 9 bases match TRBD1. Germline loops: CDR1 SGHRS, CDR2 YFSETQ. Unmatched junction bases numbered 4, after V lost 4 bases and J lost 2 bases. CDR3 size: 14 residues.

This chain connects TRBV28 to TRBJ2-2; no firm D call. The CDR3 extends over 13 amino acids. Germline V gives CDR1 MDHEN, CDR2 SYDVKM. With 7 bases removed from V and 3 bases from J, the gap between germline ends came to 9 bases. This CDR3 is CASTLSYTGELFF. CDR3 in DNA: TGTGCCAGCACCCTTAGTTACACCGGGGAGCTGTTTTTT.